The clone carrying this T cell receptor beta chain has only a few counts. This entry belongs to a study of blood T cells in healthy people across ages. For the second PCR, which ran for about 6 to 12 cycles, a sample-barcoded 5' primer and a J-beta primer mix were used. TCRdb reprocessed the 5' RACE reads with MiXCR, giving one entry per CDR3 protein. The data show 800,000 to 950,000 distinct CDR3 sequences, with just under 30% seen just once and roughly 10% held by the top ten. These data were also filed under a second study, of T cells of mothers and their children.

Sequencing used blood. The sequence came from a woman aged 40 to 55 in good health.

CDR3 sequence reads: CASSPPLGSYEQYF. The CDR3 DNA sequence: TGTGCCAGCAGCCCCCCCCTAGGATCCTACGAGCAGTACTTC. The chain joins TRBV14 to TRBJ2-7, with D unresolved. Germline V CDR1 and CDR2: SGHDN, FVKESK. Trimming took off 4 bases at V and 1 base at J, with 11 bases between the two ends. The CDR3 totals 14 residues.